The 20 T cell receptor beta chains reported below all come from one sample, sequenced in a study of T-cell memory formation after mild COVID-19. One entry per CDR3 protein results from TCRdb running MiXCR on the 5' RACE reads. Among 550,000 to 700,000 distinct CDR3 sequences listed, 15% to 20% were seen once. The sample taken for sequencing was PBMCs or a T cell subset sorted from them (not recorded which). The receptors were sampled from an adult woman who had mild COVID-19 (a few samples of this study predate the infection). Cell type and time point are not known.

The rearrangement joins TRBV5-1 to TRBJ2-1; 14 bases are shared with TRBD2. The CDR3 has 18 residues. V was clipped by 4 bases and J by 1 base; unmatched bases: 7. Germline V gene lookup returns CDR1 SGHRS and CDR2 YFSETQ. The CDR3 nucleotides read TGCGCCAGCAGCGTGACTAGCGGGAGGGCCGCATCCTACAATGAGCAGTTCTTC. Its protein product is CASSVTSGRAASYNEQFF.

This clonotype has more than one count but fewer than ten. This chain links TRBV7-9 with TRBJ2-3; TRBD2 agrees at 10 bases. This CDR3 contains 15 residues. Germline CDR1 SEHNR, CDR2 FQNEAQ (reference sequence). V was pared by 7 bases and J by 4 bases, with 8 bases of the junction left unmatched. The CDR3 nucleotides are TGTGCCAGCACCGCTAGCGGGAGCCGACCAGATACGCAGTATTTT. This codes for CASTASGSRPDTQYF.

The J gene is TRBJ1-1, the V gene TRBV6-6; 7 bases agree with TRBD1. Germline CDR1 MNHNY, CDR2 SVGAGI (reference sequence). The CDR3 contains 15 residues. The V gene end was trimmed by 4 bases and the J gene end by 4 bases; junction bases not matched to a gene: 9. The CDR3 DNA follows: TGTGCCAGCAGTTGGGGGGGAGCAGGGGGCACTGAAGCTTTCTTT. It specifies CASSWGGAGGTEAFF.

This chain uses TRBV29-1 with TRBJ2-3, with D unresolved. V shed 2 bases and J shed 9 bases, with 9 bases lying between them. This CDR3 region has 11 residues. In germline, CDR1 is SQVTM, CDR2 ANQGSEA. The CDR3 coding sequence is TGCAGCGTTGAAAGGCTGGGGACGCAGTATTTT. Translated: CSVERLGTQYF.

V is TRBV11-2 and J is TRBJ2-3; D is unresolved. Trimming cost V 5 bases and J 12 bases, with 15 bases left between them. Germline V gene sequence: CDR1 SGHAT, CDR2 FQNNGV. The CDR3 totals 12 residues. CDR3 protein: CASSPVGSHQYF. The CDR3 nucleotides are TGTGCCAGCAGCCCAGTGGGCAGCCACCAGTATTTT.

The sample holds many counts of this clonotype. The chain joins TRBV5-1 to TRBJ2-7; maybe TRBD1 (5 bases). Germline V lookup: CDR1 SGHRS, CDR2 YFSETQ. CDR3 size: 14 residues. Between the trimmed V and J ends, which lost 2 bases and 2 bases, there was a span of 11 bases. In DNA, the CDR3 is TGCGCCAGCAGCTTAGACTGGGGCCCCTACGAGCAGTACTTC. The encoded protein is CASSLDWGPYEQYF.

The chain joins TRBV30 to TRBJ2-5, with D possibly called TRBD1 or TRBD2 (5 bases each). Germline assignment: CDR1 GTSNPN and CDR2 SVGIG (reference sequence). The CDR3 loop spans 14 amino acids. Trimming removed 6 bases from V and 0 bases from J, with 14 bases in between. The CDR3 loop reads CACQGWGNQETQYF. CDR3 in DNA: TGTGCCTGCCAAGGTTGGGGGAACCAAGAGACCCAGTACTTC. Together with reference TRBV30 and TRBJ2-5, the CDR3 gives the full variable domain: SQTIHQWPATLVQPVGSPLSLECTVEGTSNPNLYWYRQAAGRGLQLLFYSVGIGQISSEVPQNLSASRPQDRQFILSSKKLLLSDSGFYLCACQGWGNQETQYFGPGTRLLVL.

This clonotype was recorded a few times. J is TRBJ2-3 and V is TRBV7-2; D is possibly TRBD2 (7 bases). Trimming removed 0 bases at V and 3 bases at J, with 13 bases between. Germline V gene sequence: CDR1 SGHTA, CDR2 FQGNSA. The length of the CDR3 is 16 residues. The CDR3 is CASSLARGPLTDTQYF. The CDR3 DNA reads TGTGCCAGCAGCTTAGCGCGGGGGCCTTTGACAGATACGCAGTATTTT.

This clonotype was counted a few times. This sequence joins TRBV7-3 and TRBJ2-1; 7 bases line up with TRBD2. In germline, CDR1 is SGHTA, CDR2 FQGTGA. This CDR3 has 15 residues. The V gene end was trimmed by 5 bases and the J gene end by 4 bases; junction bases not matched to a gene: 8. The CDR3 here is CASSPVGGNYNEQFF. DNA for the CDR3: TGTGCCAGCAGCCCTGTCGGGGGGAATTACAATGAGCAGTTCTTC. Based on the CDR3 plus reference TRBV7-3 and TRBJ2-1, the full variable domain is GAGVSQTPSNKVTEKGKYVELRCDPISGHTALYWYRQSLGQGPEFLIYFQGTGAADDSGLPNDRFFAVRPEGSVSTLKIQRTERGDSAVYLCASSPVGGNYNEQFFGPGTRLTVL.

This clonotype was found a few times. V gene TRBV7-9 combines with J gene TRBJ1-2, with a weak D call TRBD1 (5 bases). The CDR3 sequence is 14 residues long. V shed 3 bases and J shed 4 bases, with 12 bases lying between them. Germline V CDR1 and CDR2: SEHNR, FQNEAQ (reference sequence). DNA of the CDR3: TGTGCCAGCAGCTTTGACGGGGACGGCTATGGCTACACCTTC. It encodes CASSFDGDGYGYTF.

The chain has TRBV18 and TRBJ2-2, with D possibly matching TRBD1 (6 bases). The CDR3 extends over 14 amino acids. The germline CDR1 and CDR2 sequences are KGHSH and LQKENI. V lost 8 bases and J lost 4, with 14 bases in between. The CDR3 nucleotides are TGTGCCAGCCACAGGGACCCGAGCACCGGGGAGCTGTTTTTT. Translating gives CASHRDPSTGELFF.

The table lists this clonotype with a few counts. J is TRBJ2-7 and V is TRBV6-5; TRBD1 or TRBD2 may be the D gene (6 bases each). Germline CDR1 is MNHEY and CDR2 is SVGAGI. Trimming took off 0 bases at V and 2 bases at J, with 20 bases between the two ends. The CDR3 length is 18 residues. The CDR3 here is CASSYSVIRSGDTYEQYF. The CDR3 coding sequence is TGTGCCAGCAGTTACTCAGTCATTAGATCGGGGGACACCTACGAGCAGTACTTC.

The gene calls are TRBV19 and TRBJ2-3; D call uncertain. The germline CDR1 and CDR2 sequences are LNHDA and SQIVND (reference sequence). This CDR3 has 15 residues. V lost 3 bases and J 0 bases, leaving 10 bases between the germline ends. CDR3 loop: CASSIRGSSTDTQYF. As DNA, the CDR3 is TGTGCCAGTAGTATTCGTGGGTCTAGCACAGATACGCAGTATTTT.

This clonotype turned up a few times. This chain joins TRBV12-3 or TRBV12-4 and TRBJ2-7, with 8 bases lining up with TRBD2. The CDR3 extends over 14 amino acids. J gave up 5 bases and V 6 bases, and 9 bases lay outside the gene matches. DNA for the CDR3: TGTGCCAGCAGAGAAAGCGGGAGCCCCAACGAGCAGTACTTC. Its protein is CASRESGSPNEQYF.

The genes are TRBV5-1 and TRBJ2-5, with D uncertain. There are 13 residues in the CDR3. The germline V and J ends were trimmed by 4 bases and 2 bases, with 9 bases remaining between them. CDR1 SGHRS and CDR2 YFSETQ come from the germline V gene. For the CDR3, the DNA is TGCGCCAGCAGCCTTATGCCTCAAGAGACCCAGTACTTC. Its protein is CASSLMPQETQYF.

This clonotype has only a few counts. The rearrangement joins TRBV7-2 to TRBJ1-5; the D is unclear. The germline CDR1 and CDR2 sequences are SGHTA and FQGNSA. The CDR3 length is 15 residues. The V gene lost 6 bases and the J gene lost 7 bases, with 19 bases spanning the gap. CDR3 sequence reads: CASRKTSSGAQPQHF. CDR3 bases: TGTGCCAGCAGAAAGACATCTAGCGGTGCGCAGCCCCAGCATTTT.

This clonotype was counted only a few times. J is TRBJ2-1 and V is TRBV24-1; D call uncertain. The CDR3 is 11 residues long. CDR1 is KGHDR, CDR2 SFDVKD, per germline. Trimming removed 4 bases at V and 8 bases at J, with 5 bases between. CDR3 amino acids: CATSEGYEQFF. DNA of the CDR3: TGTGCCACCAGTGAAGGGTATGAGCAGTTCTTC.

This clonotype was found a few times. The V gene is TRBV7-6, the J gene TRBJ2-1; TRBD2 agrees at 9 bases. J gave up 9 bases and V 5 bases, and 14 bases lay outside the gene matches. The CDR3 runs 16 residues. Germline V gives CDR1 SGHVS, CDR2 FNYEAQ. CDR3 DNA: TGTGCCAGCAGCCCTTATAGCGGGGGAACCCTTGGTGAGCAGTTCTTC. Translated: CASSPYSGGTLGEQFF.

The V call is TRBV5-6, the J call TRBJ2-7; D not resolved. The CDR3 contains 13 residues. Germline CDR1 reads SGHDT; CDR2 reads YYEEEE. Trimming pared 3 bases from V and 0 bases from J, leaving 7 bases between. The CDR3 sequence is CASSYTHSYEQYF. The CDR3 DNA reads as TGTGCCAGCAGCTACACTCACTCCTACGAGCAGTACTTC.

The chain couples TRBV4-1 to TRBJ2-3; TRBD2 might be the D (5 bases). The CDR3 consists of 16 residues. The germline V gene has CDR1 MGHRA and CDR2 YSYEKL. The V gene lost 4 bases and the J gene lost 4 bases, with 18 bases spanning the gap. DNA of the CDR3: TGCGCCAGCAGCCGATACGGAGGCTCGGTCGCAGATACGCAGTATTTT. Encoded protein: CASSRYGGSVADTQYF.